This T cell receptor beta chain originates from a study of shared clonotypes between healthy human individuals. Findings and caveats of the study: Relative to memory subsets, naive subsets generally showed larger estimated richness.

The CDR3 sequence is 15 residues long. Germline V lookup: CDR1 SGHNT, CDR2 YENEEA. V was trimmed by 2 bases and J by 4 bases, leaving 15 bases between them. Turning to this clone: Its antigen is currently unknown.

Clones were read by immunoSEQ multiplex PCR, and TCRdb kept only the in-frame ones, dropping some. The sample records 550,000 to 750,000 clones, about 92% being singletons. Naive CD8 populations comprised CD45RO-negative cells positively selected for CCR7, excluding terminally differentiated effector memory CD45RA+ cells. The rearrangement uses TRBV11-3 and TRBJ2-7, with D unclear. The sequenced sample consisted of naive CD8+ T cells sorted from blood. The sequence came from a man aged 25-45 years in good health. The CDR3 loop is CASSLFGPYIYEQYF. The CDR3 DNA reads TGTGCCAGCAGCTTATTTGGGCCTTACATTTACGAGCAGTACTTC.